Listed here are 5 T cell receptor beta chains from one sample, sequenced in a study of blood T cells in healthy people across ages (dated by TCRdb to 2014 to 2015). The method was 5' RACE. Instrument on record: Illumina HiSeq 2500. A second PCR of about 7 to 12 cycles was run with a J-beta primer mix and a sample-barcoded 5' primer. Through fastp at Q25 and MiXCR, TCRdb rebuilt clones from the public reads, retaining in-frame beta chains. Entries are consolidated by CDR3 protein sequence, retaining the most common genes and DNA. Across this sample there are some 860,000 distinct CDR3 sequences, with about 61% seen only once. Of the sample, 20% to 30% falls within the top ten clones. The material sequenced was blood. The source of these receptors is a man between 40 and 49 years old in good health.

The chain carries TRBV9 and TRBJ2-3; D remains ambiguous. Germline V gene data show CDR1 as SGDLS and CDR2 as YYNGEE. CDR3 size: 10 residues. The V gene lost 5 bases and the J gene lost 7 bases, with 5 bases spanning the gap. In nucleotides, the CDR3 is TGTGCCAGCAGTGGGAATACGCAGTATTTT. This encodes CASSGNTQYF.

This clonotype was detected a few times. This chain joins TRBV19 and TRBJ2-7; D not certain. With 5 bases removed from V and 3 bases from J, the gap between germline ends came to 17 bases. The CDR3 runs to 15 residues. Germline values: CDR1 LNHDA, CDR2 SQIVND (reference sequence). CDR3 region: CASSLGSGGFYEQYF. CDR3 sequence (DNA): TGTGCCAGTAGTTTGGGCAGTGGCGGTTTCTACGAGCAGTACTTC.

This rearrangement joins TRBV7-2 to TRBJ2-2; no definite D call. V lost 3 bases and J 0 bases, leaving 8 bases between the germline ends. The germline V gene has CDR1 SGHTA and CDR2 FQGNSA. The CDR3 is made up of 15 amino acids. The CDR3 nucleotides read TGTGCCAGCAGCTTCGGTGGATCGAACACCGGGGAGCTGTTTTTT. Translation gives CASSFGGSNTGELFF.

This clonotype was observed a single time. The chain employs TRBV6-5 and TRBJ2-2, with no clear D. Trimming took off 6 bases at V and 4 bases at J, with 6 bases between the two ends. This CDR3 contains 12 residues. Germline V lookup: CDR1 MNHEY, CDR2 SVGAGI. The CDR3 here is CASRQPTGELFF. The CDR3 nucleotides are TGTGCCAGCAGACAGCCCACCGGGGAGCTGTTTTTT.

This clonotype was seen a few times. CDR3: CASSSLGGSGTDTQYF. In nucleotides, the CDR3 is TGTGCCAGCAGCTCGTTGGGCGGGAGTGGTACAGATACGCAGTATTTT. The chain uses TRBV7-9 and TRBJ2-3; 7 bases agree with TRBD2. The CDR3 extends over 16 amino acids. V shed 4 bases, J shed 3 bases, and the junction held 10 bases outside the gene matches. Per germline, CDR1 SEHNR and CDR2 FQNEAQ (reference sequence).